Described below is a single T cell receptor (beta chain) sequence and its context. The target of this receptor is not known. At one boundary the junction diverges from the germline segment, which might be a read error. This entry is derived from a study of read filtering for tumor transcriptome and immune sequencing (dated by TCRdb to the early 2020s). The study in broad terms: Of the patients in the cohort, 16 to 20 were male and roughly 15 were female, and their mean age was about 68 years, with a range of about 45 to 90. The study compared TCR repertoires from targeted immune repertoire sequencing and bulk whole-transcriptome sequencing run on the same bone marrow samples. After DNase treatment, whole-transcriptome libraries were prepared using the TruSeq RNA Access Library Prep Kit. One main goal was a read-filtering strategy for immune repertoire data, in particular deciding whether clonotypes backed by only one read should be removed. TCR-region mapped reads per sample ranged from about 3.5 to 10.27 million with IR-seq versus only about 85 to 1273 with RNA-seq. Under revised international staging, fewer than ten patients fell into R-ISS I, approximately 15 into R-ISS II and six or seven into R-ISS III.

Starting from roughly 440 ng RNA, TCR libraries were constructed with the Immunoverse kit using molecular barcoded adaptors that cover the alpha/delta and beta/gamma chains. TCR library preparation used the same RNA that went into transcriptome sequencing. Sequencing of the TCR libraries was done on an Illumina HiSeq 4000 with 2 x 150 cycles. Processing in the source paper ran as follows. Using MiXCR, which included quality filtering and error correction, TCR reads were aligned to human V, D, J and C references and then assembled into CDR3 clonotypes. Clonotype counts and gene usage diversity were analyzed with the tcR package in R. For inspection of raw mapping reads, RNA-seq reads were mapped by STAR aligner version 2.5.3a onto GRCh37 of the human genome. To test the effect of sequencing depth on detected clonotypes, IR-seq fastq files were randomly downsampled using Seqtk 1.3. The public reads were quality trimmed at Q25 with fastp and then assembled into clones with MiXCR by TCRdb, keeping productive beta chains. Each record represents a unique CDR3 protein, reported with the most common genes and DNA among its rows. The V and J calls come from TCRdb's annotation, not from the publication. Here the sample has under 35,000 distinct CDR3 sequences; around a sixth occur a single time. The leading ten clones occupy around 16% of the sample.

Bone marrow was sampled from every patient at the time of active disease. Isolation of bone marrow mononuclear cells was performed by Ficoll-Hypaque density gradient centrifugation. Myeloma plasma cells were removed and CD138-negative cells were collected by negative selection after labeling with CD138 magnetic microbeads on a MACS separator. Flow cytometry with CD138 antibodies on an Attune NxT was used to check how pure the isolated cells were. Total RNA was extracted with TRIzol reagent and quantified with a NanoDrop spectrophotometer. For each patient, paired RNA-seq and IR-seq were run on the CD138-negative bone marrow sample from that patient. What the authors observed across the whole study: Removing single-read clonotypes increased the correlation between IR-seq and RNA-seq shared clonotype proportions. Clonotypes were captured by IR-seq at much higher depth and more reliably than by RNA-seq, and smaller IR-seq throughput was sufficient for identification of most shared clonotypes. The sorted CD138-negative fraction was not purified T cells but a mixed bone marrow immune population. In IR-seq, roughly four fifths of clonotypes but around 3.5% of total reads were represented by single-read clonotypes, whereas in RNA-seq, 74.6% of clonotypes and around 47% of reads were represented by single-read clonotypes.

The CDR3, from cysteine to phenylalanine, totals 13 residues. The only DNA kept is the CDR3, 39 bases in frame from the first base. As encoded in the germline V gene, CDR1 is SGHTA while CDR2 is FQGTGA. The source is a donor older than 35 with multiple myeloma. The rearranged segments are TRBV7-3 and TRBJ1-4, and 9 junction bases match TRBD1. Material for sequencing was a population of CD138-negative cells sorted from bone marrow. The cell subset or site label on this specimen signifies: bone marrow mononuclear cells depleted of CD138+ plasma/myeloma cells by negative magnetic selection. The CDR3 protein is CASSSDRGEKPFF. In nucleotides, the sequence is TGTGCCAGCAGTTCGGACAGGGGTGAAAAACCGTTTTTT.